Listed below are T cell receptor beta chains from one sample, sequenced in a study of blood T cell repertoires in COVID-19. Assay: immunoSEQ multiplex PCR; the TCRdb copy retains only in-frame clones and omits some. The sample shows some 120,000 clones, roughly 91% of them seen only once. What was sequenced was peripheral blood. These receptors were collected from a human donor in a cohort sampled during active COVID-19. The CDR3 runs from the conserved cysteine through the conserved F or W. The D gene is left open where the match is weak. Clone size is shown for a subset of rows, as once, few, many or a class of expanded clone.

j_gene: TRBJ2-1; d_gene: TRBD2; abundance: -; v_gene: TRBV29-1; CDR3aa: CSVEDGASGVREQFF; CDR3nt: TGCAGCGTTGAAGATGGGGCTAGCGGGGTCAGAGAGCAGTTCTTC
j_gene: TRBJ1-3; d_gene: -; abundance: -; v_gene: TRBV7-9; CDR3aa: CASSRDLGSGNTIYF; CDR3nt: TGTGCCAGCAGCCGGGATTTGGGCTCTGGAAACACCATATATTTT
j_gene: TRBJ2-7; d_gene: TRBD1; abundance: -; v_gene: TRBV4-1; CDR3aa: CASSQEGQGIYEQYF; CDR3nt: TGTGCCAGCAGCCAAGAGGGACAGGGGATCTACGAGCAGTACTTC
j_gene: TRBJ2-3; d_gene: -; abundance: -; v_gene: TRBV5-1; CDR3aa: CASSLERWGRVDTQYF; CDR3nt: TGCGCCAGCAGCTTGGAGCGGTGGGGGCGGGTAGATACGCAGTATTTT
j_gene: TRBJ2-3; d_gene: TRBD2; abundance: -; v_gene: TRBV6-6; CDR3aa: CASRSHQRGADTQYF; CDR3nt: TGTGCCAGCCGTTCTCATCAGCGGGGTGCAGATACGCAGTATTTT
j_gene: TRBJ1-1; d_gene: -; abundance: -; v_gene: TRBV18; CDR3aa: CASSETGQSFGTEAFF; CDR3nt: TGTGCCAGCTCAGAGACCGGACAGTCGTTTGGCACTGAAGCTTTCTTT
j_gene: TRBJ2-3; d_gene: TRBD2; abundance: once; v_gene: TRBV5-1; CDR3aa: CASSIGLAGGPDTQYF; CDR3nt: TGCGCCAGCAGCATCGGACTAGCGGGAGGCCCAGATACGCAGTATTTT
j_gene: TRBJ2-1; d_gene: -; abundance: -; v_gene: TRBV9; CDR3aa: CASSVEAEPGYNEQFF; CDR3nt: TGTGCCAGCAGCGTAGAGGCTGAGCCGGGCTACAATGAGCAGTTCTTC
j_gene: TRBJ2-6; d_gene: -; abundance: -; v_gene: TRBV3-1/TRBV3-2; CDR3aa: CASSPRGETRSSGANVLTF; CDR3nt: TGTGCCAGCAGTCCTCGCGGGGAGACCCGCTCCTCTGGGGCCAACGTCCTGACTTTC
j_gene: TRBJ2-7; d_gene: -; abundance: once; v_gene: TRBV2; CDR3aa: CASSETSYEQYF; CDR3nt: TGTGCCAGCAGTGAAACGAGTTACGAGCAGTACTTC
j_gene: TRBJ2-7; d_gene: -; abundance: few; v_gene: TRBV10-3; CDR3aa: CAISELGLVYEQYF; CDR3nt: TGTGCCATCAGTGAACTAGGGTTAGTCTACGAGCAGTACTTC
j_gene: TRBJ1-1; d_gene: -; abundance: once; v_gene: TRBV12-5; CDR3aa: CASGLAFTEAFF; CDR3nt: TGTGCTAGTGGTTTGGCCTTCACTGAAGCTTTCTTT
j_gene: TRBJ2-3; d_gene: -; abundance: -; v_gene: TRBV27; CDR3aa: CASSQDFRTDTQYF; CDR3nt: TGTGCCAGCAGCCAGGACTTCCGCACAGATACGCAGTATTTT
j_gene: TRBJ2-7; d_gene: TRBD2; abundance: -; v_gene: TRBV25-1; CDR3aa: CASSAHRLRGSGSNEQYF; CDR3nt: TGTGCCAGCAGTGCCCACCGCCTTCGGGGAAGCGGGAGCAACGAGCAGTACTTC
j_gene: TRBJ2-4; d_gene: -; abundance: -; v_gene: TRBV2; CDR3aa: CASSRDTAKNIQYF; CDR3nt: TGTGCCAGCAGTCGGGACACCGCCAAAAACATTCAGTACTTC
j_gene: TRBJ2-2; d_gene: TRBD2; abundance: -; v_gene: TRBV3-1/TRBV3-2; CDR3aa: CASSPSGMLGELFF; CDR3nt: TGTGCCAGCAGCCCCAGCGGGATGTTAGGGGAGCTGTTTTTT
j_gene: TRBJ2-1; d_gene: -; abundance: -; v_gene: TRBV3-1/TRBV3-2; CDR3aa: CASSQDPLATYNEQFF; CDR3nt: TGTGCCAGCAGCCAAGATCCCCTAGCGACCTACAATGAGCAGTTCTTC
j_gene: TRBJ2-7; d_gene: -; abundance: -; v_gene: TRBV10-1; CDR3aa: CASALSSYEQYF; CDR3nt: TGCGCCAGCGCACTGAGCTCCTACGAGCAGTACTTC
j_gene: TRBJ1-2; d_gene: -; abundance: -; v_gene: TRBV30; CDR3aa: CAWNQGSGGYGYTF; CDR3nt: TGTGCCTGGAATCAGGGGAGCGGAGGCTATGGCTACACCTTC
j_gene: TRBJ2-7; d_gene: -; abundance: -; v_gene: TRBV2; CDR3aa: CASSDDSYEQYF; CDR3nt: TGTGCCAGCAGCGATGACAGCTACGAGCAGTACTTC
j_gene: TRBJ1-2; d_gene: TRBD1; abundance: few; v_gene: TRBV4-1; CDR3aa: CASSQDSSGGYGYTF; CDR3nt: TGCGCCAGCAGCCAAGATAGTTCAGGGGGCTATGGCTACACCTTC
j_gene: TRBJ2-3; d_gene: TRBD1; abundance: few; v_gene: TRBV5-1; CDR3aa: CASSLRQGLVTQYF; CDR3nt: TGCGCCAGCAGCCTACGACAGGGGTTGGTTACGCAGTATTTT
j_gene: TRBJ2-2; d_gene: -; abundance: -; v_gene: TRBV5-1; CDR3aa: CASSTLESGELFF; CDR3nt: TGCGCCAGCAGCACCTTAGAGTCCGGGGAGCTGTTTTTT
j_gene: TRBJ2-7; d_gene: TRBD1; abundance: few; v_gene: TRBV3-1/TRBV3-2; CDR3aa: CASSPGQGNFNEQYF; CDR3nt: TGTGCCAGCAGCCCCGGACAGGGGAATTTCAACGAGCAGTACTTC
j_gene: TRBJ1-4; d_gene: -; abundance: once; v_gene: TRBV2; CDR3aa: CASSDSRITANEKLFF; CDR3nt: TGTGCCAGCAGTGATTCGAGGATTACGGCTAATGAAAAACTGTTTTTT
j_gene: TRBJ1-1; d_gene: -; abundance: -; v_gene: TRBV9; CDR3aa: CASSVGSGTEAFF; CDR3nt: TGTGCCAGCAGCGTAGGATCAGGTACTGAAGCTTTCTTT
j_gene: TRBJ2-1; d_gene: -; abundance: many; v_gene: TRBV18; CDR3aa: CASSPAHSYNEQFF; CDR3nt: TGTGCCAGCTCACCAGCACATTCCTACAATGAGCAGTTCTTC
j_gene: TRBJ2-3; d_gene: TRBD2; abundance: -; v_gene: TRBV2; CDR3aa: CASNVAGGTDTQYF; CDR3nt: TGTGCCAGCAATGTAGCGGGAGGTACAGATACGCAGTATTTT
j_gene: TRBJ2-1; d_gene: TRBD1; abundance: -; v_gene: TRBV7-9; CDR3aa: CASSLPQGAQYNEQFF; CDR3nt: TGTGCCAGCAGCTTACCACAGGGGGCCCAATACAATGAGCAGTTCTTC
j_gene: TRBJ2-5; d_gene: TRBD1; abundance: -; v_gene: TRBV6-5; CDR3aa: CASGTGGDQETQYF; CDR3nt: TGTGCCAGCGGAACAGGGGGCGATCAAGAGACCCAGTACTTC
j_gene: TRBJ1-6; d_gene: -; abundance: once; v_gene: TRBV30; CDR3aa: CAWSSYGGLDNSPLHF; CDR3nt: TGTGCCTGGAGTTCGTATGGGGGCCTCGACAATTCACCCCTCCACTTT
j_gene: TRBJ2-7; d_gene: -; abundance: -; v_gene: TRBV5-6; CDR3aa: CASSEFSYEQYF; CDR3nt: TGTGCCAGCAGCGAGTTTAGCTACGAGCAGTACTTC
j_gene: TRBJ2-7; d_gene: TRBD2; abundance: -; v_gene: TRBV28; CDR3aa: CASSELAGSSYEQYF; CDR3nt: TGTGCCAGCAGTGAACTAGCGGGCTCATCCTACGAGCAGTACTTC
j_gene: TRBJ2-7; d_gene: TRBD1; abundance: -; v_gene: TRBV25-1; CDR3aa: CASSEYVTGGQEQYF; CDR3nt: TGTGCCAGCAGTGAATATGTGACAGGGGGACAAGAGCAGTACTTC
j_gene: TRBJ2-1; d_gene: TRBD2; abundance: -; v_gene: TRBV9; CDR3aa: CASRGTSGMSEQFF; CDR3nt: TGTGCCAGCAGGGGGACTAGCGGGATGAGTGAGCAGTTCTTC